This T cell receptor beta chain stems from a study of OX40 agonist ivuxolimab in advanced cancers. Overall study context: As their treatment, patients were administered ivuxolimab, an agonistic anti-OX40 (CD134) antibody. Study conclusions and caveats: Individuals who were partial responders at 0.1-3.0 mg/kg had clonal expansion that ranked among the lowest. It was also the case that some nonresponders had low normalized T-cell clonal expansion.

The protocol was immunoSEQ multiplex PCR, while the TCRdb copy is restricted to in-frame clones and leaves out a portion. The table lists fewer than 25,000 clones, 75% to 90% of them singletons. Trimming pared 5 bases from V and 6 bases from J, leaving 14 bases between. Germline V gene sequence: CDR1 SGHNT, CDR2 YENEEA. The CDR3 runs 14 residues. As regards this clone: Its antigen is not identified.

The material sequenced was CD4+ or CD8+ T cells sorted from blood, taken in a trial of the OX40 agonist ivuxolimab. The chain couples TRBV11-3 to TRBJ2-1; possibly TRBD2 for D (6 bases). The receptor was isolated from an adult with an advanced solid tumor such as melanoma, head and neck, liver or kidney cancer. The CDR3 reads CASSPGRGSNEQFF. In nucleotides, the CDR3 is TGTGCCAGCAGCCCGGGCCGGGGGAGCAATGAGCAGTTCTTC. Based on the CDR3 plus reference TRBV11-3 and TRBJ2-1, the full variable domain is EAGVVQSPRYKIIEKKQPVAFWCNPISGHNTLYWYLQNLGQGPELLIRYENEEAVDDSQLPKDRFSAERLKGVDSTLKIQPAELGDSAVYLCASSPGRGSNEQFFGPGTRLTVL.